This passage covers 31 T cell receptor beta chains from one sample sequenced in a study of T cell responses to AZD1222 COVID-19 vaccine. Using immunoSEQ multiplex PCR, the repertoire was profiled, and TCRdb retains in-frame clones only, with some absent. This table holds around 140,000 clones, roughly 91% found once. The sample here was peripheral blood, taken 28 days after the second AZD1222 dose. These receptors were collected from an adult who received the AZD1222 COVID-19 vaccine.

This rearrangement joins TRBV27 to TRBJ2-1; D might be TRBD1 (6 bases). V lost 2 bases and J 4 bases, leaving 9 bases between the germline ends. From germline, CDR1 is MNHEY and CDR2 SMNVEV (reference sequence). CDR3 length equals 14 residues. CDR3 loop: CASSLDRFYNEQFF. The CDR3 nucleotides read TGTGCCAGCAGTTTAGACAGGTTTTACAATGAGCAGTTCTTC.

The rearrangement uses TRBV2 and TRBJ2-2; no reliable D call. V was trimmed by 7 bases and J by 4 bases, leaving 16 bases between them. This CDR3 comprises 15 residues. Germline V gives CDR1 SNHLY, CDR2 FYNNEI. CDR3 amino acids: CASIHLDGGTGELFF. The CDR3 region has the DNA TGTGCCAGCATTCACCTCGACGGTGGCACCGGGGAGCTGTTTTTT.

In nucleotides, the CDR3 is TGTGCCACCAGCAGAGAGACAGGGGTGCGGGAGACCCAGTACTTC. Protein: CATSRETGVRETQYF. The J gene is TRBJ2-5, the V gene TRBV15; 8 positions match TRBD1. J lost 5 bases, V lost 0 bases, and 5 bases had no gene match. From germline, CDR1 is LNHNV and CDR2 YYDKDF (reference sequence). CDR3 length: 15 residues.

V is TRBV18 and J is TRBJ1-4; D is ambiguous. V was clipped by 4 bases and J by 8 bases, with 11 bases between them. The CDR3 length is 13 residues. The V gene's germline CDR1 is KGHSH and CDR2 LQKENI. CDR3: CASSLLLREKLFF. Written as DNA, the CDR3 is TGTGCCAGCTCACTACTACTTAGGGAAAAACTGTTTTTT.

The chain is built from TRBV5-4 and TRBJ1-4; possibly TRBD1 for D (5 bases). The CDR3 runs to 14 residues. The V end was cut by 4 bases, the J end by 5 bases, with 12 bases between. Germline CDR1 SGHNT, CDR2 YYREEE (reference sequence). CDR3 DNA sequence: TGTGCCAGCAGCGCGGACAAGTCGAATGAAAAACTGTTTTTT. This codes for CASSADKSNEKLFF. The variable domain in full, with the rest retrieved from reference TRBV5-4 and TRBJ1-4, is ETGVTQSPTHLIKTRGQQVTLRCSSQSGHNTVSWYQQALGQGPQFIFQYYREEENGRGNFPPRFSGLQFPNYSSELNVNALELDDSALYLCASSADKSNEKLFFGSGTQLSVL.

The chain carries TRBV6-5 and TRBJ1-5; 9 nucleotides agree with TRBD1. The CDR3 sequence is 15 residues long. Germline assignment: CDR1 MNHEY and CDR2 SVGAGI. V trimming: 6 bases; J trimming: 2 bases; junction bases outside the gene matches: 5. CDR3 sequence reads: CASRAGQGGNQPQHF. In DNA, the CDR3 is TGTGCCAGCAGGGCGGGACAGGGCGGCAATCAGCCCCAGCATTTT.

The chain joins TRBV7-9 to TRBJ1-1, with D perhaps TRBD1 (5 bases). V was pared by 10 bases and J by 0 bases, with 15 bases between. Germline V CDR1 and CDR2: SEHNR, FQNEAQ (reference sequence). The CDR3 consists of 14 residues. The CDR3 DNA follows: TGTGCCAACGACTTGGGGGTTATGAACACTGAAGCTTTCTTT. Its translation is CANDLGVMNTEAFF.

The CDR3 is CASRGQGSNQPQHF. Here the CDR3 DNA reads TGTGCCAGCAGGGGCCAGGGGAGCAATCAGCCCCAGCATTTT. V usage is TRBV6-5 and J usage is TRBJ1-5; D is possibly TRBD1 (6 bases). The germline gives CDR1 MNHEY, CDR2 SVGAGI. CDR3 size: 14 residues. V dropped 6 bases and J dropped 1 base, with 10 bases sitting between them.

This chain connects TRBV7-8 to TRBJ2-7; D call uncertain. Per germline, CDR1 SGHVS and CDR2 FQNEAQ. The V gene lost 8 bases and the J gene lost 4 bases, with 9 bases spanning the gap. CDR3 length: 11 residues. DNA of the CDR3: TGTGCCAGCGCTGTGGGTTACGAGCAGTACTTC. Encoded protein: CASAVGYEQYF.

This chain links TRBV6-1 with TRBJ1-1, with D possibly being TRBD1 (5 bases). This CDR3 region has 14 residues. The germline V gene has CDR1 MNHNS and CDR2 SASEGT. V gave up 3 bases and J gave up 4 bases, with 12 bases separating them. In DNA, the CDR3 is TGTGCCAGCAGTGAGCGGCGGGGGTCCACTGAAGCTTTCTTT. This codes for CASSERRGSTEAFF.

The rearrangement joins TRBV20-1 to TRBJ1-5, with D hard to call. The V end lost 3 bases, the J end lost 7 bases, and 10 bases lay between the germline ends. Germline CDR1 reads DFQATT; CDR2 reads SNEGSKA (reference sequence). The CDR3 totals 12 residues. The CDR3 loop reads CSASSGEQPQHF. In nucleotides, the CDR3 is TGCAGTGCTAGTTCCGGAGAACAGCCCCAGCATTTT.

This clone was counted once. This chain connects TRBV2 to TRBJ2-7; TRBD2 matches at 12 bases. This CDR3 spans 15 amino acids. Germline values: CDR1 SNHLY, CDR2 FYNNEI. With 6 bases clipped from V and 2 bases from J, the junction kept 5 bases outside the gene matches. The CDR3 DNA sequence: TGTGCCAGCAGCCGCCGGACTAGCGGGACCTACGAGCAGTACTTC. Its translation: CASSRRTSGTYEQYF.

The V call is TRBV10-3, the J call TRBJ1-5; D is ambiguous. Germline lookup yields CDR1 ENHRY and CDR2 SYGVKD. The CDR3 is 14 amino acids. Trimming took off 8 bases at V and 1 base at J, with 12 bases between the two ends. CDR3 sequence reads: CAIGEVLSNQPQHF. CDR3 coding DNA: TGTGCCATCGGGGAGGTGTTGAGCAATCAGCCCCAGCATTTT.

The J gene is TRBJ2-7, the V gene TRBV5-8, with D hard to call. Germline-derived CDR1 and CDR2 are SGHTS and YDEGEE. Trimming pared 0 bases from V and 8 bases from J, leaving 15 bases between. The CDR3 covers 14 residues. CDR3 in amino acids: CASSLGGGGVKQYF. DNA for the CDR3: TGTGCCAGCAGCTTGGGGGGTGGCGGTGTCAAGCAGTACTTC.

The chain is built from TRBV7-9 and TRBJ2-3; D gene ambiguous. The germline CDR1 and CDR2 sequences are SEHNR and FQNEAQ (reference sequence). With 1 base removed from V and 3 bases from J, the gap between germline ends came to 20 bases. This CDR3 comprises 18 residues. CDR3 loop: CASSLGSGGRITTDTQYF. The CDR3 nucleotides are TGTGCCAGCAGCTTAGGGTCGGGTGGAAGAATCACTACAGATACGCAGTATTTT.

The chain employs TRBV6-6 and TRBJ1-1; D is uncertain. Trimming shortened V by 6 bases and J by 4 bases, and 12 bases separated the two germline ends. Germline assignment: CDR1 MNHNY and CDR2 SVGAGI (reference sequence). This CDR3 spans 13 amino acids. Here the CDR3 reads CASSGFLGTEAFF. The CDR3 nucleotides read TGTGCCAGCAGCGGCTTCCTCGGCACTGAAGCTTTCTTT.

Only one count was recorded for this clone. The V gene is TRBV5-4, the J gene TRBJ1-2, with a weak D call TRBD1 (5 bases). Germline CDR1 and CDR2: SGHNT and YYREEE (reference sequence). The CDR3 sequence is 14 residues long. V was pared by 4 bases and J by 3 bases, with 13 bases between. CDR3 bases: TGTGCCAGCAGCCCCGGGACGGTTTACTATGGCTACACCTTC. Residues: CASSPGTVYYGYTF.

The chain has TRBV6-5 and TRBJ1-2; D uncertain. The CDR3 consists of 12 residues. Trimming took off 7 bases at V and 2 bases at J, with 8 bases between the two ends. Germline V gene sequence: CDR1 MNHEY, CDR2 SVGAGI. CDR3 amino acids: CASTPDNYGYTF. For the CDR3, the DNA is TGTGCCAGCACCCCAGACAACTATGGCTACACCTTC.

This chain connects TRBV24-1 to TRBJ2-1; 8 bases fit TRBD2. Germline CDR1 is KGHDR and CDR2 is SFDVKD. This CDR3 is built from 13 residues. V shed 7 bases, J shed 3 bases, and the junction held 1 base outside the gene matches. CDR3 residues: CATRSGGYNEQFF. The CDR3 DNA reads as TGTGCCACCAGGAGCGGGGGCTACAATGAGCAGTTCTTC.

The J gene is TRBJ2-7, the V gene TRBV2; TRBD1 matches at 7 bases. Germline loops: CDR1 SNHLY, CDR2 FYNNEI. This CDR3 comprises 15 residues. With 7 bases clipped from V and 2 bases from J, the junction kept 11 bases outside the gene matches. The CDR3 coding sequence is TGTGCCAGCAACCCACTGACAGGGTTAACCTACGAGCAGTACTTC. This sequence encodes CASNPLTGLTYEQYF.

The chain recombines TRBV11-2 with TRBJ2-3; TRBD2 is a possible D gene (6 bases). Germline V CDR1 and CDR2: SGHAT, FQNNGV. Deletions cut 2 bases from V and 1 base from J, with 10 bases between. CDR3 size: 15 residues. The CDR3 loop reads CASSLPGTRTDTQYF. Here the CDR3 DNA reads TGTGCCAGCAGCTTACCCGGGACTCGCACAGATACGCAGTATTTT.

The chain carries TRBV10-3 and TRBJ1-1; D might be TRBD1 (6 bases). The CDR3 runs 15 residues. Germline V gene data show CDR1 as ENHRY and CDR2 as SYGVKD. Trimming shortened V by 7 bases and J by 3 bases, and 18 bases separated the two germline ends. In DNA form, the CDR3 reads TGTGCCATCACCTCCGCGAGGGGGTGGGACACTGAAGCTTTCTTT. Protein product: CAITSARGWDTEAFF.

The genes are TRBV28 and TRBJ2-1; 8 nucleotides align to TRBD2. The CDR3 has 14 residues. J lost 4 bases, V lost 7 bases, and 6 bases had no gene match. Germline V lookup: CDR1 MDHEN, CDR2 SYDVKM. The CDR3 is CASTRGGRYNEQFF. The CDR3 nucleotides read TGTGCCAGCACGAGGGGCGGGAGGTACAATGAGCAGTTCTTC.

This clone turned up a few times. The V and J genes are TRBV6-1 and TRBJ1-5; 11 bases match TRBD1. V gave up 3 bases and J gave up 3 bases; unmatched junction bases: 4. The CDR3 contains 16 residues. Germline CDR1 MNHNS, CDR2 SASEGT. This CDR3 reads CASSDRDRGANQPQHF. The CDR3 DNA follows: TGTGCCAGCAGTGACCGGGACAGGGGGGCCAATCAGCCCCAGCATTTT.

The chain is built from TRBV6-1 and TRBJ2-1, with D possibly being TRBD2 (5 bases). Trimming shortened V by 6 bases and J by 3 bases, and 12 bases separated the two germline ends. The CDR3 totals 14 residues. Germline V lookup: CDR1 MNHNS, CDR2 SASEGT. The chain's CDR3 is CASRTSGIYNEQFF. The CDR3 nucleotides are TGTGCCAGCAGGACCTCCGGGATCTACAATGAGCAGTTCTTC.

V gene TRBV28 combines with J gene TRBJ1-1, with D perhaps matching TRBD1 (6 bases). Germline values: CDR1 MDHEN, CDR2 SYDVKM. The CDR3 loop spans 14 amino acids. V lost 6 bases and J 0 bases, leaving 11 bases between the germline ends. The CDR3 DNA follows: TGTGCCAGCAGATTCGGACAGCTGAACACTGAAGCTTTCTTT. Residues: CASRFGQLNTEAFF.

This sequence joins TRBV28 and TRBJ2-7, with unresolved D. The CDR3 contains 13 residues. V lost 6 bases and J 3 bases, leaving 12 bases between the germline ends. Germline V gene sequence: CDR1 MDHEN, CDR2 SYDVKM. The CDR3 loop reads CASSNTNLYEQYF. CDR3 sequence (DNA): TGTGCCAGCAGCAATACTAACCTCTACGAGCAGTACTTC.

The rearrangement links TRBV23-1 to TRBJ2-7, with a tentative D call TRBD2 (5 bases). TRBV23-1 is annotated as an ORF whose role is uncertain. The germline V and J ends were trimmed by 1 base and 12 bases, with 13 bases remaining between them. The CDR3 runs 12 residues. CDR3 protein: CASSQWGDGVYF. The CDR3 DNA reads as TGCGCCAGCAGTCAATGGGGAGATGGGGTGTACTTC.

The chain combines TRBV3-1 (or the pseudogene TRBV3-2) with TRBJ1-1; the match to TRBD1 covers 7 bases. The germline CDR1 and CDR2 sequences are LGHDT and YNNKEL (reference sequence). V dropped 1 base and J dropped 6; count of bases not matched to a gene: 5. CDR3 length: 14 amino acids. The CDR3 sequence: CASSQAQGEAEAFF. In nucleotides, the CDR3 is TGTGCCAGCAGCCAAGCTCAGGGGGAGGCTGAAGCTTTCTTT.

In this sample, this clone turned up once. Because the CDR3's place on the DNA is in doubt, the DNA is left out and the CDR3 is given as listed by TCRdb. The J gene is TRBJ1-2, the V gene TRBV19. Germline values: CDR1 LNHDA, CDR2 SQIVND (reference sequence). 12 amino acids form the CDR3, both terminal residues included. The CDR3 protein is CASTSGPYGYTF.

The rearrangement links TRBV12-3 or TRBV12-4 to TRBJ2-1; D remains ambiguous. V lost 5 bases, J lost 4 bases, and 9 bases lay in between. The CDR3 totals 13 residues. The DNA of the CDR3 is TGTGCCAGCAGTCCGACTGAATACAATGAGCAGTTCTTC. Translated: CASSPTEYNEQFF.